This T cell receptor (beta chain) was identified in a study of T cells in Graves' hyperthyroidism and ophthalmopathy. Study-level points and caveats: Expanded thyroid clonotypes (above 0.001) were mostly also found in blood.

The CDR3 loop spans 15 amino acids. Germline values: CDR1 LNHNV, CDR2 YYDKDF (reference sequence). About this clonotype itself: The antigen is undetermined. A much larger clonotype is one base distant, so this may be a read error.

The investigators amplified TCR beta CDR3 regions from RNA transcripts. Carried out on the TCR CDR3, a first-round RT-PCR used the HTBI primer set. Via MiXCR, TCRdb re-called the multiplex PCR reads, giving one row per CDR3 protein. The sample holds 400,000 to 600,000 distinct CDR3 sequences, roughly a sixth seen once. The sequenced material came from blood. This chain uses TRBV15 with TRBJ2-5, with D perhaps matching TRBD2 (5 bases). This clonotype originated in a woman aged 25-40 years with Graves' ophthalmopathy. The CDR3 sequence: CSTSRDKSVEGTQYF. CDR3 nucleotide sequence: TGTTCCACCAGCAGAGATAAGTCGGTTGAGGGGACCCAGTACTTC.